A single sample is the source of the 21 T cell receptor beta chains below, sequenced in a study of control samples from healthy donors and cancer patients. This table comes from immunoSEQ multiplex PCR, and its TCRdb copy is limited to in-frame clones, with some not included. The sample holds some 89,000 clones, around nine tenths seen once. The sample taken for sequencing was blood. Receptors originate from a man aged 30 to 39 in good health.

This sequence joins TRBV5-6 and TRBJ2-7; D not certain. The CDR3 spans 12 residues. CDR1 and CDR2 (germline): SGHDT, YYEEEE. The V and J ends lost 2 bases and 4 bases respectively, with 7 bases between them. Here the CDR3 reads CASSFNRYEQYV. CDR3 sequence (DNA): TGTGCCAGCAGCTTTAACCGTTACGAGCAGTACGTC.

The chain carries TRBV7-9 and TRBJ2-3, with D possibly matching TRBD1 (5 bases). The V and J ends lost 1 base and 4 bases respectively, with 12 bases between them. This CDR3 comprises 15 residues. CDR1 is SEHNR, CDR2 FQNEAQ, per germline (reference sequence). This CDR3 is CASSLGQLRPDTQYF. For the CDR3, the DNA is TGTGCCAGCAGCTTAGGACAGTTAAGACCAGATACGCAGTATTTT.

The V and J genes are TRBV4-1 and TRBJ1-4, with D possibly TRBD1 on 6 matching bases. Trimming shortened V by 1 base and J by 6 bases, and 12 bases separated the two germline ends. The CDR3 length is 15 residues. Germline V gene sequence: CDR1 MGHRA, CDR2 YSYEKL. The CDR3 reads CASSQGRTVDEKLFF. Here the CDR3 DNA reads TGCGCCAGCAGCCAAGGTAGGACAGTGGATGAAAAACTGTTTTTT.

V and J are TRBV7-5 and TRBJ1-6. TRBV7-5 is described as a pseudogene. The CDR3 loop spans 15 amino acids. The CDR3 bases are TGTGTCAGAAGCTTAGTGGCCAGGGAGGACTCACCCCTCCACTTT. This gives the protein CVRSLVAREDSPLHF.

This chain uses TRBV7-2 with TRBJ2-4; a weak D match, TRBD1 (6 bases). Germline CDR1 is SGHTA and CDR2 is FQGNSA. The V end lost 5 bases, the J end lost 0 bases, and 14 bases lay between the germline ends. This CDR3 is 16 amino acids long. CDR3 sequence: CASSPGTFLAKNIQYF. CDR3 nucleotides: TGTGCCAGCAGCCCCGGGACATTCCTAGCCAAAAACATTCAGTACTTC.

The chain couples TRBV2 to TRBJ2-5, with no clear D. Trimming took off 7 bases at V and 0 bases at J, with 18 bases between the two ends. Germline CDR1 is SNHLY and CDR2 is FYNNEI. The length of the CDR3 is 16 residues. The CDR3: CASTETSATYQETQYF. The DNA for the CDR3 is TGTGCCAGCACGGAAACAAGCGCGACCTACCAAGAGACCCAGTACTTC. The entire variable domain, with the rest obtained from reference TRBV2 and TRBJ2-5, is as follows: EPEVTQTPSHQVTQMGQEVILRCVPISNHLYFYWYRQILGQKVEFLVSFYNNEISEKSEIFDDQFSVERPDGSNFTLKIRSTKLEDSAMYFCASTETSATYQETQYFGPGTRLLVL.

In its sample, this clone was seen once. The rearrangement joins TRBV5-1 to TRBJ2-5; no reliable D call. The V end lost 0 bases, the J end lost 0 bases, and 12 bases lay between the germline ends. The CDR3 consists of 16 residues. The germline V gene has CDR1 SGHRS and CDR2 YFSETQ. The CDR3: CASSLDTATYQETQYF. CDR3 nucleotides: TGCGCCAGCAGCTTGGATACGGCCACCTACCAAGAGACCCAGTACTTC.

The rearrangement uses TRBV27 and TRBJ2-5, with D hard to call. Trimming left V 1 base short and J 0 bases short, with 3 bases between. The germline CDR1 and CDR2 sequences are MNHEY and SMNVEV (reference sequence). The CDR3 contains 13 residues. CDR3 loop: CASSLLYQETQYF. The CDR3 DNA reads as TGTGCCAGCAGTTTATTATACCAAGAGACCCAGTACTTC.

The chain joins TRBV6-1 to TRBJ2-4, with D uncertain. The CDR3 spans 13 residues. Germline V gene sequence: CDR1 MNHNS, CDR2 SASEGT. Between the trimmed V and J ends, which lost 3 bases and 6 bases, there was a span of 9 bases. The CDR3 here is CASSEYNGNIQYF. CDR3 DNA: TGTGCCAGCAGTGAGTATAATGGAAACATTCAGTACTTC.

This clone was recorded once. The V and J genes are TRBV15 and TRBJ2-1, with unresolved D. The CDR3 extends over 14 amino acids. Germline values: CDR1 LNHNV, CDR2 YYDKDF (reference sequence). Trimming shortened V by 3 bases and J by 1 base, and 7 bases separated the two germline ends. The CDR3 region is CATSSGWSYNEQFF. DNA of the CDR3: TGTGCCACCAGCAGTGGATGGTCCTACAATGAGCAGTTCTTC.

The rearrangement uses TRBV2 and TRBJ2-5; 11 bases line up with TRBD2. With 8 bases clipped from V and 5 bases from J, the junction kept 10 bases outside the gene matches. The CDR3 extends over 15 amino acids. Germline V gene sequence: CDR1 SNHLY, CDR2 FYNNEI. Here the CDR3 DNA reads TGTGCCAGCTTTAAATGGACTAGCGGGTGGGAGACCCAGTACTTC. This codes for CASFKWTSGWETQYF.

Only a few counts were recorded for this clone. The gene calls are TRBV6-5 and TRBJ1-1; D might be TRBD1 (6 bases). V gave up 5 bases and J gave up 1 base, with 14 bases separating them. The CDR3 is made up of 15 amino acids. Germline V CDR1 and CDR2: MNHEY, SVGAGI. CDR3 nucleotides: TGTGCCAGCAGTCGGGGAGGGACAAAGAACACTGAAGCTTTCTTT. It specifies CASSRGGTKNTEAFF.

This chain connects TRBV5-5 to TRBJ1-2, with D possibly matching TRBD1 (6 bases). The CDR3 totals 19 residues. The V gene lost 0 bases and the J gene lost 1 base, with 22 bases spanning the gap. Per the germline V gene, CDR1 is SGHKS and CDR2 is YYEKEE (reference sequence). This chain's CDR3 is CASSLEGGSRGPNNYGYTF. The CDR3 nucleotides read TGTGCCAGCAGCTTGGAGGGTGGAAGCAGGGGCCCTAATAACTATGGCTACACCTTC.

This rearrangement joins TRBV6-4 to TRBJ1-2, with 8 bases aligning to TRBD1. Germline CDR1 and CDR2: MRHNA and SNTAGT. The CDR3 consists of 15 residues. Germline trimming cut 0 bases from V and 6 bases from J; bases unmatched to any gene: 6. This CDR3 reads CASSDSSAGGHGYTF. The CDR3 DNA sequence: TGTGCCAGCAGTGACTCGAGCGCAGGGGGCCATGGCTACACCTTC.

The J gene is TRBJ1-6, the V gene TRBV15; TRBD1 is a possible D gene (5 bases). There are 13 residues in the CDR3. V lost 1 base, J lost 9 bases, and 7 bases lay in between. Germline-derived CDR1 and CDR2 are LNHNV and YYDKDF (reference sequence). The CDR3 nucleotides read TGTGCCACCAGCAGAGGGGGCGGTTCACCCCTCCACTTT. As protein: CATSRGGGSPLHF.

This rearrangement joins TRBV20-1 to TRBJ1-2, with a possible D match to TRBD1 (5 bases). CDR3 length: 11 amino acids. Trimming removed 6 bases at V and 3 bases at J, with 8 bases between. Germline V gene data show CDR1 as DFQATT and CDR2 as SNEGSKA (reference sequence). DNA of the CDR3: TGCAGTGCCATGACAGACTATGGCTACACCTTC. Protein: CSAMTDYGYTF.

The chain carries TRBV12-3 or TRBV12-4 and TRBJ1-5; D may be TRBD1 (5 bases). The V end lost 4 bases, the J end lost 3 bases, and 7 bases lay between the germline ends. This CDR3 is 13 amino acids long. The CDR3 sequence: CASSSGHNQPQHF. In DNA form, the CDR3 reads TGTGCCAGCAGTTCAGGGCACAATCAGCCCCAGCATTTT.

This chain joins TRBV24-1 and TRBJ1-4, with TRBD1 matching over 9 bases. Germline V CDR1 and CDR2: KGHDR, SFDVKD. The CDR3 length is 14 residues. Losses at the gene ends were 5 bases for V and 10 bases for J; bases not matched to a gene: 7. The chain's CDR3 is CATSGRTGEGKLFF. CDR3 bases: TGTGCCACCAGTGGCCGGACAGGGGAGGGAAAACTGTTTTTT.

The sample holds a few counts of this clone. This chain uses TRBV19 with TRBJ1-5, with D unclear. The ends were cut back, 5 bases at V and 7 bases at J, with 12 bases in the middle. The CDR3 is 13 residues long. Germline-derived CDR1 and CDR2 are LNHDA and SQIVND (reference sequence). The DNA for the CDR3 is TGTGCCAGTAGTGCCACGATGGAACAGCCCCAGCATTTT. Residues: CASSATMEQPQHF.

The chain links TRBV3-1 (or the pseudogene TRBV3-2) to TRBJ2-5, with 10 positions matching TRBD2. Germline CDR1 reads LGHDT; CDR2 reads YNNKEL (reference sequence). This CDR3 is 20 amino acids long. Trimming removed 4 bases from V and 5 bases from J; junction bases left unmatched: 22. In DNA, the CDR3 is TGTGCCAGCAGCCCCCTCGAAGGGGGGGGAAGCGGGGGGGCGTGGGAGACCCAGTACTTC. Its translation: CASSPLEGGGSGGAWETQYF.

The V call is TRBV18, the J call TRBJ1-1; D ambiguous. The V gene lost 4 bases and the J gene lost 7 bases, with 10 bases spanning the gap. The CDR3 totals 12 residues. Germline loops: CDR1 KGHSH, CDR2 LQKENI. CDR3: CASSLDSFEAFF. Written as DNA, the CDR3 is TGTGCCAGCTCACTCGACTCCTTTGAAGCTTTCTTT.